These T cell receptor beta chains were read from a single sample in a study of graft-versus-host responses after intestinal transplantation. For these receptors, no antigen is known. Repertoires were generated with immunoSEQ multiplex PCR, while TCRdb's copy carries only in-frame clones and drops some. This table holds about 110,000 clones, 93% found once. The specimen was unstimulated CD8+ T cells sorted from spleen or lymph node cells, collected before intestinal transplant. Receptors were obtained from a human donor who received an intestinal transplant. Both conserved end residues are trimmed from each CDR3.

>TRBV12-5|TRBJ2-7
ASRYKIIYEQY
>TRBV6-5|TRBJ1-2
ASSYSGYGYT
>TRBV27|TRBJ1-1
ASSPLGTRAF
>TRBV5-6|TRBJ2-7
ASSLEAGGTYEQY
>TRBV7-8|TRBJ2-3
ASSLTKVTWEGGSTDTQY
>TRBV4-1|TRBJ2-2
ASSQEAAGGDTGELF
>TRBV2|TRBJ2-3
ASSENSIGGTDTQY
>TRBV4-1|TRBJ1-5
ASSQDGSPYSNQPQH
>TRBV6-6|TRBJ1-3
ASTRGESGNTIY
>TRBV13|TRBJ2-1
ASTPGLAGENEQF
>TRBV27|TRBJ1-1
ASSVVRGASTEAF
>TRBV5-4|TRBJ2-2
ASSLRADNTGELF
>TRBV19|TRBJ2-7
ASSILTGGPIYEQY
>TRBV5-6|TRBJ2-1
ASSLGPQDYNEQF
>TRBV10-1|TRBJ2-7
ASSDSTGLAGWPGQY
>TRBV4-1|TRBJ1-5
ASSQEGANQPQH
>TRBV6-5|TRBJ2-1
ASSYGGVHNEQF